This T cell receptor (beta chain) was sequenced during a study of neurological immune-mediated disorders. Findings and caveats of the study: The multiple sclerosis repertoire cluster had no association with any clinical or MRI feature.

Stored at -80 C, 2 million PBMCs were the source of the unsorted libraries. This clonotype was seen many times. Its antigen is unknown. The CDR3 is made up of 15 amino acids. J lost 4 bases, V lost 6 bases, and 7 bases had no gene match. Template-switch 5'RACE cDNA synthesis added a 10-nucleotide unique molecular identifier. TCRdb redid the calling of the 5' RACE reads with MiXCR, one entry per CDR3 protein. The sample carries 45,000 to 55,000 distinct CDR3 sequences, approximately 3.5% recorded once. What was sequenced was PBMCs. The V gene is TRBV12-3 or TRBV12-4, the J gene TRBJ2-3; TRBD2 aligns across 10 bases. The TCR sequence derives from a middle-aged man with multiple sclerosis. CDR3 bases: TGTGCCAGCAGCAGCGGGGGGGCCGGGCCAGATACGCAGTATTTT. Translation gives CASSSGGAGPDTQYF.